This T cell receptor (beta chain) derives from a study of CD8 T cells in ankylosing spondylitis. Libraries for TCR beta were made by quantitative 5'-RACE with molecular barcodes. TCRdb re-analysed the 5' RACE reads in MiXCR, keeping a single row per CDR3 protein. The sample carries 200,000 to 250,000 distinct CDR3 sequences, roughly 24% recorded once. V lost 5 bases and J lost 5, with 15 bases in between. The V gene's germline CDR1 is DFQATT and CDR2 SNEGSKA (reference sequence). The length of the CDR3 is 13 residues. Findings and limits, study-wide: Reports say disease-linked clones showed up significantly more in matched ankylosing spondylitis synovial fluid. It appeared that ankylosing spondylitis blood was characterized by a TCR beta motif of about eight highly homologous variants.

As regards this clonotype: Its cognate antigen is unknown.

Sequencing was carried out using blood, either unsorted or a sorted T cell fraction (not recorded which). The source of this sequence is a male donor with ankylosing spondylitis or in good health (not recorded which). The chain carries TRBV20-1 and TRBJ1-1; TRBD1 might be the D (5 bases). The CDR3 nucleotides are TGCAGTGCTGGCGGGGGGGTAAGGACTGAAGCTTTCTTT. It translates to CSAGGGVRTEAFF.